A selection of T cell receptor beta chains follows, all from one sample in a study of beta chain features in type 1 diabetes. The assay was immunoSEQ multiplex PCR, and TCRdb's table has in-frame clones only and misses some. The profile covers about 340,000 clones, with 9.3% appearing a single time and roughly 1% taken by the ten largest. The specimen sequenced was central memory CD4+ T cells from blood. The receptor source for this set is a man between 25 and 39 years old with type 1 diabetes. Both conserved end residues are part of each CDR3. Each record gives: D gene, J gene, CDR3 length, clone size, V gene, CDR3 protein, CDR3 DNA. D genes are given only for firm matches. Part of the rows lack a size; the others show once, few, many or a class for expanded clones.

d_gene: TRBD2; j_gene: TRBJ2-1; len: 15; abundance: .; v_gene: TRBV11-2; CDR3aa: CASSPGGGHLNEQFF; CDR3nt: TGTGCCAGCAGCCCCGGGGGGGGACACCTCAATGAGCAGTTCTTC
d_gene: .; j_gene: TRBJ1-1; len: 14; abundance: few; v_gene: TRBV28; CDR3aa: CASRLSLPNTEAFF; CDR3nt: TGTGCCAGCAGACTCAGCTTACCGAACACTGAAGCTTTCTTT
d_gene: .; j_gene: TRBJ1-2; len: 12; abundance: .; v_gene: TRBV7-2; CDR3aa: CASSLGFYGYTF; CDR3nt: TGTGCCAGCAGCCTGGGTTTCTATGGCTACACCTTC
d_gene: .; j_gene: TRBJ2-7; len: 13; abundance: few; v_gene: TRBV2; CDR3aa: CASRFQGRYEQYF; CDR3nt: TGTGCCAGCAGGTTCCAGGGGAGGTACGAGCAGTACTTC
d_gene: .; j_gene: TRBJ2-7; len: 14; abundance: .; v_gene: TRBV6-1; CDR3aa: CASSGQALGYEQYF; CDR3nt: TGTGCCAGCAGTGGACAGGCCCTAGGCTACGAGCAGTACTTC
d_gene: .; j_gene: TRBJ1-2; len: 15; abundance: .; v_gene: TRBV7-9; CDR3aa: CASSLVAGLSYGYTF; CDR3nt: TGTGCCAGCAGCTTAGTCGCCGGGCTGAGCTATGGCTACACCTTC
d_gene: .; j_gene: TRBJ1-2; len: 14; abundance: once; v_gene: TRBV7-2; CDR3aa: CASSLAGTDYGYTF; CDR3nt: TGTGCCAGCAGCTTAGCGGGTACAGACTATGGCTACACCTTC
d_gene: TRBD1; j_gene: TRBJ2-5; len: 14; abundance: few; v_gene: TRBV28; CDR3aa: CASNPGTGWETQYF; CDR3nt: TGTGCCAGCAATCCCGGGACAGGGTGGGAGACCCAGTACTTC
d_gene: .; j_gene: TRBJ1-1; len: 14; abundance: .; v_gene: TRBV9; CDR3aa: CASSVQGQNTEAFF; CDR3nt: TGTGCCAGCAGCGTTCAGGGGCAGAACACTGAAGCTTTCTTT
d_gene: TRBD1; j_gene: TRBJ2-2; len: 14; abundance: .; v_gene: TRBV28; CDR3aa: CASSFGQGIGELFF; CDR3nt: TGTGCCAGCAGTTTCGGACAGGGCATCGGGGAGCTGTTTTTT
d_gene: .; j_gene: TRBJ1-6; len: 17; abundance: .; v_gene: TRBV27; CDR3aa: CASSLIASSLGGSPLHF; CDR3nt: TGTGCCAGCAGTTTAATTGCCAGCTCCCTCGGTGGGTCACCCCTCCACTTT
d_gene: .; j_gene: TRBJ1-2; len: 15; abundance: few; v_gene: TRBV25-1; CDR3aa: CASSGGVGGRDGYTF; CDR3nt: TGTGCCAGCAGCGGAGGTGTGGGGGGACGCGATGGCTACACCTTC
d_gene: TRBD1; j_gene: TRBJ1-3; len: 17; abundance: few; v_gene: TRBV9; CDR3aa: CASSQRTGGASGNTIYF; CDR3nt: TGTGCCAGCAGCCAAAGGACAGGGGGCGCCTCTGGAAACACCATATATTTT
d_gene: .; j_gene: TRBJ2-3; len: 14; abundance: .; v_gene: TRBV7-9; CDR3aa: CASSLTMDRDTQYF; CDR3nt: TGTGCCAGCAGCTTGACAATGGATCGGGATACGCAGTATTTT
d_gene: .; j_gene: TRBJ1-5; len: 14; abundance: few; v_gene: TRBV5-1; CDR3aa: CASSWDVGNQPQHF; CDR3nt: TGCGCCAGCAGCTGGGACGTCGGCAATCAGCCCCAGCATTTT
d_gene: .; j_gene: TRBJ2-1; len: 14; abundance: .; v_gene: TRBV19; CDR3aa: CASSMVGRYNEQFF; CDR3nt: TGTGCCAGTAGTATGGTGGGCAGATACAATGAGCAGTTCTTC
d_gene: TRBD1; j_gene: TRBJ2-2; len: 14; abundance: once; v_gene: TRBV11-2; CDR3aa: CASSRNRGRGELFF; CDR3nt: TGTGCCAGCAGCCGAAACAGGGGGCGCGGGGAGCTGTTTTTT
d_gene: .; j_gene: TRBJ1-2; len: 15; abundance: .; v_gene: TRBV9; CDR3aa: CASSVDGTGVYGYTF; CDR3nt: TGTGCCAGCAGCGTAGACGGCACCGGGGTCTATGGCTACACCTTC
d_gene: TRBD1; j_gene: TRBJ2-3; len: 15; abundance: .; v_gene: TRBV5-4; CDR3aa: CASSGGQASTDTQYF; CDR3nt: TGTGCCAGCAGCGGTGGACAGGCCAGCACAGATACGCAGTATTTT
d_gene: .; j_gene: TRBJ2-3; len: 12; abundance: few; v_gene: TRBV27; CDR3aa: CASSLPSDTQYF; CDR3nt: TGTGCCAGCAGTTTACCTAGTGACACGCAGTATTTT
d_gene: TRBD1; j_gene: TRBJ2-3; len: 15; abundance: few; v_gene: TRBV5-4; CDR3aa: CASSNRDRGRDTQYF; CDR3nt: TGTGCCAGCAGCAACCGGGACAGGGGGAGAGATACGCAGTATTTT
d_gene: TRBD2; j_gene: TRBJ2-3; len: 14; abundance: .; v_gene: TRBV6-5; CDR3aa: CASSALAGVDTQYF; CDR3nt: TGTGCCAGCAGTGCCCTAGCGGGGGTGGATACGCAGTATTTT
d_gene: .; j_gene: TRBJ2-3; len: 14; abundance: .; v_gene: TRBV19; CDR3aa: CASSRAESTDTQYF; CDR3nt: TGTGCCAGTAGTCGGGCGGAAAGCACAGATACGCAGTATTTT
d_gene: TRBD2; j_gene: TRBJ2-3; len: 17; abundance: .; v_gene: TRBV10-3; CDR3aa: CAIRPGLAGPSTDTQYF; CDR3nt: TGTGCCATCAGGCCGGGACTAGCGGGGCCTAGCACAGATACGCAGTATTTT
d_gene: .; j_gene: TRBJ2-1; len: 17; abundance: .; v_gene: TRBV12-5; CDR3aa: CASGLVSGPNSYNEQFF; CDR3nt: TGTGCTAGTGGTTTGGTCTCGGGACCGAACTCCTACAATGAGCAGTTCTTC
d_gene: .; j_gene: TRBJ2-1; len: 13; abundance: .; v_gene: TRBV18; CDR3aa: CASSPGWGDEQFF; CDR3nt: TGTGCCAGCTCACCGGGATGGGGCGATGAGCAGTTCTTC
d_gene: .; j_gene: TRBJ1-1; len: 14; abundance: .; v_gene: TRBV6-6; CDR3aa: CASTLTGGKTEAFF; CDR3nt: TGTGCCAGCACCCTCACCGGGGGGAAGACTGAAGCTTTCTTT
d_gene: .; j_gene: TRBJ1-3; len: 15; abundance: .; v_gene: TRBV6-5; CDR3aa: CATRAGGLEGNTIYF; CDR3nt: TGTGCCACCCGAGCTGGGGGGCTGGAGGGAAACACCATATATTTT
d_gene: .; j_gene: TRBJ2-1; len: 13; abundance: few; v_gene: TRBV27; CDR3aa: CASVSGRPRKQFF; CDR3nt: TGTGCCAGCGTTTCGGGCCGACCTAGGAAGCAGTTCTTC
d_gene: TRBD1; j_gene: TRBJ1-2; len: 15; abundance: .; v_gene: TRBV7-2; CDR3aa: CASSRWTGANYGYTF; CDR3nt: TGTGCCAGCAGCAGATGGACAGGGGCTAACTATGGCTACACCTTC
d_gene: .; j_gene: TRBJ2-7; len: 11; abundance: few; v_gene: TRBV7-9; CDR3aa: CASSPLDEQYF; CDR3nt: TGTGCCAGCAGCCCCCTAGACGAGCAGTACTTC
d_gene: .; j_gene: TRBJ2-7; len: 13; abundance: few; v_gene: TRBV11-2; CDR3aa: CASSLDPVYEQYF; CDR3nt: TGTGCCAGCAGCTTAGATCCGGTCTACGAGCAGTACTTC
d_gene: TRBD2; j_gene: TRBJ2-3; len: 15; abundance: many; v_gene: TRBV18; CDR3aa: CASSPLAGPSDTQYF; CDR3nt: TGTGCCAGCTCACCACTAGCGGGGCCTTCAGATACGCAGTATTTT
d_gene: .; j_gene: TRBJ2-1; len: 14; abundance: .; v_gene: TRBV5-1; CDR3aa: CASSAGLGPNEQFF; CDR3nt: TGCGCCAGCAGCGCGGGTTTGGGTCCCAATGAGCAGTTCTTC
d_gene: TRBD1; j_gene: TRBJ1-6; len: 15; abundance: few; v_gene: TRBV6-5; CDR3aa: CASTGGQGALGPLHF; CDR3nt: TGTGCCAGCACCGGTGGACAGGGCGCTTTGGGGCCCCTCCACTTT
d_gene: .; j_gene: TRBJ2-1; len: 16; abundance: .; v_gene: TRBV11-3; CDR3aa: CASSPFGGRGVREQFF; CDR3nt: TGTGCCAGCAGCCCGTTCGGGGGACGGGGAGTGAGAGAGCAGTTCTTC
d_gene: .; j_gene: TRBJ2-5; len: 15; abundance: .; v_gene: TRBV7-2; CDR3aa: CASSLVNDGGETQYF; CDR3nt: TGTGCCAGCAGCTTAGTAAACGATGGGGGAGAGACCCAGTACTTC
d_gene: TRBD2; j_gene: TRBJ2-1; len: 12; abundance: .; v_gene: TRBV30; CDR3aa: CAWRSGGGEQFF; CDR3nt: TGTGCCTGGAGGAGCGGGGGGGGCGAGCAGTTCTTC
d_gene: TRBD2; j_gene: TRBJ2-2; len: 18; abundance: .; v_gene: TRBV5-1; CDR3aa: CASSLSGTSGGSPGELFF; CDR3nt: TGCGCCAGCAGCTTGTCGGGGACTAGCGGGGGATCCCCCGGGGAGCTGTTTTTT
d_gene: TRBD1; j_gene: TRBJ2-1; len: 12; abundance: .; v_gene: TRBV7-2; CDR3aa: CASSLMRGQGFF; CDR3nt: TGTGCCAGCAGCTTAATGAGGGGGCAAGGGTTCTTC
d_gene: TRBD1; j_gene: TRBJ1-2; len: 15; abundance: few; v_gene: TRBV7-2; CDR3aa: CASSDPGGVVNGYTF; CDR3nt: TGTGCCAGCAGTGACCCAGGGGGCGTTGTGAATGGCTACACCTTC